This T cell receptor beta chain derives from a study of T cell responses to AZD1222 COVID-19 vaccine. Study findings and constraints: Reportedly, nearly half the spike-specific TCRs target unmutated variant regions. Only a handful of AZD1222 recipients were seropositive at baseline.

Some clones are missing from TCRdb's copy, which holds only in-frame ones; the method was immunoSEQ multiplex PCR. In the table there are about 180,000 clones, 94% of which are singletons. About this clone itself: No antigen is known for it.

V was trimmed by 1 base and J by 4 bases, leaving 14 bases between them. This CDR3 contains 15 residues. CDR1 is SGHKS and CDR2 is YYEKEE in the germline V gene (reference sequence). The receptor's source is an adult who received the AZD1222 COVID-19 vaccine. Sequenced here: peripheral blood, sampled 28 days after the second AZD1222 dose. The chain recombines TRBV5-5 with TRBJ1-1; the D gene is possibly TRBD1 (6 bases). Here the CDR3 DNA reads TGTGCCAGCAGCTTGTTTGGGGGGCAAGCCACTGAAGCTTTCTTT. It yields the protein CASSLFGGQATEAFF. The full variable domain, in which reference TRBV5-5 and TRBJ1-1 provide the parts outside the CDR3, is DAGVTQSPTHLIKTRGQQVTLRCSPISGHKSVSWYQQVLGQGPQFIFQYYEKEERGRGNFPDRFSARQFPNYSSELNVNALLLGDSALYLCASSLFGGQATEAFFGQGTRLTVV.